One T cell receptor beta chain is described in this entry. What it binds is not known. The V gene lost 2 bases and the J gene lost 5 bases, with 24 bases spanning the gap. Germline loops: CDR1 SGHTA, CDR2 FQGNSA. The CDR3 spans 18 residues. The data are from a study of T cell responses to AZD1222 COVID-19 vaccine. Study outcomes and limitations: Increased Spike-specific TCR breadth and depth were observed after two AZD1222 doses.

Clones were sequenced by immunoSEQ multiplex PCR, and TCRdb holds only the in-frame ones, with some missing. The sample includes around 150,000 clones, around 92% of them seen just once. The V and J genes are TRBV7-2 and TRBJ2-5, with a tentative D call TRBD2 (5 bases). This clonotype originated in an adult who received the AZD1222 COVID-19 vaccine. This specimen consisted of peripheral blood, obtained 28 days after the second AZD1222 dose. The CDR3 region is CASSLNPDTGILRETQYF. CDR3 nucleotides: TGTGCCAGCAGCTTAAATCCCGACACGGGGATACTTAGGGAGACCCAGTACTTC.